The T cell receptor (beta chain) described here comes from a study of blood T cell repertoires in COVID-19. Turning to the study itself: Acute-phase and convalescent COVID-19 samples originated in the United States, Italy and Spain.

Trimming removed 5 bases at V and 5 bases at J, with 18 bases between. CDR3 length: 15 residues. Germline V CDR1 and CDR2: MDHEN, SYDVKM. This clone was seen just once. Repertoires were generated with immunoSEQ multiplex PCR, while TCRdb's copy carries only in-frame clones and drops some. The data hold some 48,000 clones, with more than 80% observed a single time. The sequencing input was peripheral blood. The chain combines TRBV28 with TRBJ2-5, with a weak D call TRBD2 (6 bases). This sequence originates from a man in his fifties or sixties with COVID-19, enrolled during active disease. DNA for the CDR3: TGTGCCAGCAGTCCCCCGCAAGGGGCGGGGGAGACCCAGTACTTC. Translated: CASSPPQGAGETQYF. The full variable domain, its missing parts supplied by reference TRBV28 and TRBJ2-5, is DVKVTQSSRYLVKRTGEKVFLECVQDMDHENMFWYRQDPGLGLRLIYFSYDVKMKEKGDIPEGYSVSREKKERFSLILESASTNQTSMYLCASSPPQGAGETQYFGPGTRLLVL.